These T cell receptor beta chains were read from a single sample in a study of response to subunit inactivated influenza vaccine. TCRdb independently ran MiXCR on the RT-PCR reads; one entry per CDR3 protein. The table lists roughly 170,000 distinct CDR3 sequences, around 9% of them singletons. Sequencing used non-naive T cells sorted from PBMCs, obtained on the day of vaccination. The receptor set was obtained from a man aged 45 to 65 who received an inactivated influenza vaccine. Each CDR3 is given with its conserved first and last residue. D genes are given only for firm matches. The size entry is marked missing in some rows and otherwise reads once, few, many or a size class.

TRBV7-6	TRBJ2-3	-	TRBD2	CASSRRPSGAISSTDTQYF	TGTGCCAGCAGCCGCCGTCCTAGCGGGGCAATTTCTAGCACAGATACGCAGTATTTT
TRBV27	TRBJ2-5	-	TRBD2	CASSFTGGYETQYF	TGTGCCAGCAGTTTTACGGGAGGCTACGAGACCCAGTACTTC
TRBV18	TRBJ2-6	-	-	CASSPVAGANVLTF	TGTGCCAGCTCACCGGTGGCTGGGGCCAACGTCCTGACTTTC
TRBV3-1	TRBJ2-5	-	-	CASRSRGGGQQETQYF	TGTGCCAGCAGATCAAGAGGGGGGGGACAACAAGAGACCCAGTACTTC
TRBV5-5	TRBJ2-7	-	-	CASSLTGSSYEQYF	TGTGCCAGCAGCTTGACAGGGAGCTCCTACGAGCAGTACTTC
TRBV4-3	TRBJ1-3	many	TRBD1	CASSQYEGQGPGNTIYF	TGCGCCAGCAGCCAATATGAGGGACAGGGCCCTGGAAACACCATATATTTT
TRBV4-3	TRBJ2-2	-	-	CASSPLRESGAGELFF	TGCGCCAGCAGCCCCCTACGGGAGTCGGGTGCCGGGGAGCTGTTTTTT
TRBV4-2	TRBJ2-7	few	-	CASSPQMGGYYEQYF	TGTGCCAGCAGCCCCCAGATGGGCGGATACTACGAGCAGTACTTC
TRBV14	TRBJ2-5	-	-	CASSQAPRVQETQYF	TGTGCCAGCAGCCAAGCTCCCAGGGTCCAAGAGACCCAGTACTTC
TRBV7-2	TRBJ2-7	many	TRBD2	CASSWTSGRVSEQYF	TGTGCCAGCAGCTGGACTAGCGGGAGGGTGAGTGAGCAGTACTTC
TRBV4-3	TRBJ2-7	many	TRBD1	CASSQAVQGSGYEQYF	TGCGCCAGCAGCCAAGCCGTACAGGGGTCGGGTTACGAGCAGTACTTC
TRBV15	TRBJ2-5	few	-	CATSRPPGHKGETQYF	TGTGCCACCAGCAGACCCCCGGGACACAAGGGAGAGACCCAGTACTTC
TRBV3-1	TRBJ2-1	-	TRBD2	CARSSRFGGLAGHRNEQFF	TGTGCCCGCAGCTCCCGGTTCGGTGGGCTAGCGGGGCATCGTAATGAGCAGTTCTTC
TRBV15	TRBJ2-7	-	-	CATSRDGPGPYEQYF	TGTGCCACCAGCAGAGATGGTCCAGGGCCCTACGAGCAGTACTTC
TRBV20-1	TRBJ2-6	few	-	CSARTGNSGANVLTF	TGCAGTGCTAGAACAGGGAACTCTGGGGCCAACGTCCTGACTTTC
TRBV6-1	TRBJ1-2	few	-	CASSEETWLVYGYTF	TGTGCCAGCAGTGAAGAAACTTGGCTCGTCTATGGCTACACCTTC
TRBV12-3/TRBV12-4	TRBJ2-1	-	TRBD2	CASRRSTSGNNEQFF	TGTGCCAGCAGGCGTTCGACTAGCGGGAACAATGAGCAGTTCTTC
TRBV6-1	TRBJ2-5	many	-	CASSPGTSGETQYF	TGTGCCAGCAGTCCCGGGACCAGTGGGGAGACCCAGTACTTC
TRBV12-3/TRBV12-4	TRBJ1-5	many	TRBD1	CASSSGTGNQPQHF	TGTGCCAGCAGCTCCGGGACAGGTAATCAGCCCCAGCATTTT
TRBV2	TRBJ2-1	few	-	CASRVDGLGVEQFF	TGTGCCAGCAGGGTGGATGGCCTTGGTGTCGAGCAGTTCTTC
TRBV27	TRBJ1-2	-	TRBD1	CASSPRTGMRGYTF	TGTGCCAGCAGTCCGCGGACAGGGATGCGTGGCTACACCTTC
TRBV12-3/TRBV12-4	TRBJ2-1	many	-	CASNPSGRIYNEQFF	TGTGCCAGCAACCCTTCCGGACGGATTTACAATGAGCAGTTCTTC
TRBV5-4	TRBJ1-5	-	-	CASSLAGETQPQHF	TGTGCCAGCAGCTTGGCGGGGGAAACTCAGCCCCAGCATTTT
TRBV11-2	TRBJ2-7	few	-	CASSLEGLGQGAYEQYF	TGTGCCAGCAGCTTAGAGGGGTTGGGGCAGGGAGCCTACGAGCAGTACTTC
TRBV2	TRBJ2-5	few	-	CASSEGSRGTQYF	TGTGCCAGCAGTGAAGGGTCAAGGGGGACCCAGTACTTC
TRBV6-1	TRBJ1-1	many	TRBD1	CASHPRTGGNTEAFF	TGTGCCAGCCACCCTAGGACAGGGGGGAACACTGAAGCTTTCTTT
TRBV2	TRBJ1-2	many	-	CASSGSNYGYTF	TGTGCCAGCAGTGGCAGCAACTATGGCTACACCTTC
TRBV5-1	TRBJ1-1	-	-	CASSFREPGTEAFF	TGCGCCAGCAGCTTCAGGGAACCGGGCACTGAAGCTTTCTTT
TRBV12-3/TRBV12-4	TRBJ2-5	-	-	CATAPGPQETQYF	TGTGCCACCGCGCCAGGCCCCCAAGAGACCCAGTACTTC
TRBV24-1	TRBJ2-1	few	TRBD2	CATTSTSGRGGEQFF	TGTGCCACCACCTCGACTAGCGGGAGGGGGGGTGAGCAGTTCTTC
TRBV9	TRBJ1-2	-	-	CASSPWRRADYGYTF	TGTGCCAGCAGCCCCTGGCGGAGGGCCGACTATGGCTACACCTTC
TRBV11-2	TRBJ2-6	-	TRBD2	CASSPWRDYPSGANVLTF	TGTGCCAGCAGCCCGTGGAGGGACTACCCCTCTGGGGCCAACGTCCTGACTTTC
TRBV6-2/TRBV6-3	TRBJ2-2	many	-	CASSYPTGRRLTGELFF	TGTGCCAGCAGTTACCCAACAGGGAGGAGGTTAACCGGGGAGCTGTTTTTT
TRBV28	TRBJ2-7	-	TRBD2	CASTPGGRVYEQYF	TGTGCCAGCACCCCGGGGGGTCGGGTCTACGAGCAGTACTTC
TRBV7-7	TRBJ2-5	few	-	CASSKTGLETQYF	TGTGCTAGCAGCAAAACAGGGCTAGAGACCCAGTACTTC
TRBV11-1	TRBJ2-2	-	-	CASSPGGWGRNTGELFF	TGTGCCAGCAGCCCCGGAGGTTGGGGGCGTAACACCGGGGAGCTGTTTTTT
TRBV27	TRBJ1-2	many	-	CASSQGGGLIQGYTF	TGTGCCAGCAGTCAAGGGGGGGGCCTGATCCAGGGCTACACCTTC
TRBV20-1	TRBJ2-7	few	-	CSDLKLDTGSSYEQYF	TGCAGTGACCTGAAACTAGATACGGGGAGCTCCTACGAGCAGTACTTC
TRBV7-8	TRBJ1-2	-	-	CASSLASVDQAGYTF	TGTGCCAGCAGCTTAGCCTCGGTCGATCAGGCTGGCTACACCTTC
TRBV7-2	TRBJ2-3	-	-	CASRPSSTDTQYF	TGTGCCAGCAGGCCTAGCAGCACAGATACGCAGTATTTT
TRBV28	TRBJ2-2	many	-	CASRNFPQGLGTGELFF	TGTGCCAGCAGAAATTTCCCTCAAGGGCTGGGCACCGGGGAGCTGTTTTTT
TRBV5-4	TRBJ1-2	few	-	CASSQAGSGGAYGYTF	TGTGCCAGCAGCCAAGCAGGATCTGGGGGGGCCTATGGCTACACCTTC
TRBV20-1	TRBJ1-5	many	-	CSARGQASNQPQHF	TGCAGTGCTAGGGGCCAGGCTAGCAATCAGCCCCAGCATTTT
TRBV6-5	TRBJ1-6	-	-	CASSYSAERGSPLHF	TGTGCCAGCAGTTACTCGGCAGAACGTGGTTCACCCCTCCACTTT
TRBV20-1	TRBJ2-1	many	TRBD2	CSARSVTSGNNEQFF	TGCAGTGCGCGTTCTGTCACTAGCGGGAACAATGAGCAGTTCTTC
TRBV29-1	TRBJ2-7	few	TRBD1	CSVETGYNEQYF	TGCAGCGTTGAGACAGGGTATAACGAGCAGTACTTC
TRBV10-3	TRBJ2-3	many	TRBD2	CAISASGDTDTQYF	TGTGCCATCAGCGCTAGCGGGGACACAGATACGCAGTATTTT